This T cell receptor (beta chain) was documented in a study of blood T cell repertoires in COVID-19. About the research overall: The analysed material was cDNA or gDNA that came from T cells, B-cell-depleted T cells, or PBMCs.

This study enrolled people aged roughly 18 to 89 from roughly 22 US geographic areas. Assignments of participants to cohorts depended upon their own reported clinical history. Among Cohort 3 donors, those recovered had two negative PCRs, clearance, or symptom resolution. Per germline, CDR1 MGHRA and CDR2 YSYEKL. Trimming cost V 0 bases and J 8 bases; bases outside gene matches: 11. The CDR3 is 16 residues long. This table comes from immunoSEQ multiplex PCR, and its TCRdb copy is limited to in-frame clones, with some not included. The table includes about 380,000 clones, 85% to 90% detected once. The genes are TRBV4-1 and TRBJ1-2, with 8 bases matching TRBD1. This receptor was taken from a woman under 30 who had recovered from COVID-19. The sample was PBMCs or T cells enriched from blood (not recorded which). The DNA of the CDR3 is TGCGCCAGCAGCCAAGAGTACGCCGGGACAGGCTCCGGCTACACCTTC. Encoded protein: CASSQEYAGTGSGYTF.